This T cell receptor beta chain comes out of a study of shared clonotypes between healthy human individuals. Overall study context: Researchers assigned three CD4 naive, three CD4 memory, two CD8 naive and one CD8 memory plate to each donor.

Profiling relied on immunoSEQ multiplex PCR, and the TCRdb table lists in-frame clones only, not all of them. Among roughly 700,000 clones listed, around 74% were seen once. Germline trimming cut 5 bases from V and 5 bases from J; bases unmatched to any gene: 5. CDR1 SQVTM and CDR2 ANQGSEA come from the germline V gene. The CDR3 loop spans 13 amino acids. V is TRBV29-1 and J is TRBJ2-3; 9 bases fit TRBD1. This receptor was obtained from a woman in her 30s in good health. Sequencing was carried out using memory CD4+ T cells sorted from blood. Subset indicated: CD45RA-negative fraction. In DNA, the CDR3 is TGCAGCGTTAACAGGGGGCCGGGAGATACGCAGTATTTT. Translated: CSVNRGPGDTQYF.